These T cell receptor beta chains were read from a single sample in a study of shared clonotypes between healthy human individuals. Method: immunoSEQ multiplex PCR; TCRdb's copy keeps in-frame clones and lacks some. The sample includes approximately 2,000,000 clones, around 93% of them seen just once. The sample was naive CD8+ T cells from PBMCs. The receptors here all came from a man aged 18 to 30 in good health. Some clones in this sample may be carry-over from other donors' samples. Both conserved end residues are part of each CDR3. A D gene is named only where the DNA matches it firmly. Rows may omit the clone size; those that give it use once, few, many or a size class.

D gene	V gene	J gene	clone size	CDR3 DNA	CDR3 protein
TRBD1	TRBV27	TRBJ2-3	.	TGTGCCAGCAGACCGCGGACAGGATCGAGAGACACAGATACGCAGTATTTT	CASRPRTGSRDTDTQYF
.	TRBV5-1	TRBJ2-5	.	TGCGCCAGCAGTGGCGGGCGGGCCCAGTACTTC	CASSGGRAQYF
.	TRBV2	TRBJ1-5	.	TGTGCCAGCACTACAGGGACGGGCAATCAGCCCCAGCATTTT	CASTTGTGNQPQHF
.	TRBV27	TRBJ1-5	.	TGTGCCAGCAGCCCACCGGCAGGCCGAAATCAGCCCCAGCATTTT	CASSPPAGRNQPQHF
.	TRBV2	TRBJ1-2	few	TGTGCCAGCAGTGACATCGACCGGGATGGCTACACCTTC	CASSDIDRDGYTF
TRBD1	TRBV5-8	TRBJ1-5	.	TGTGCCAGCAGCTTACTAGGGACAGGCAAAGACGATGGCAATCAGCCCCAGCATTTT	CASSLLGTGKDDGNQPQHF
.	TRBV7-9	TRBJ1-1	.	TGTGCCAGCAGCTTATATCCGAACACTGAAGCTTTCTTT	CASSLYPNTEAFF
TRBD1	TRBV28	TRBJ1-4	.	TGTGCCAGCACCCTAACAGGGGGCTATGAAAAACTGTTTTTT	CASTLTGGYEKLFF
.	TRBV28	TRBJ1-5	.	TGTGCCAGCAGAGGCAGGGACGATATTAGCAATCAGCCCCAGCATTTT	CASRGRDDISNQPQHF
.	TRBV6-5	TRBJ2-7	.	TGTGCCAGCAGTCTCGTTCCCGGACAGCCCCGAGAGCAGTACTTC	CASSLVPGQPREQYF
TRBD1	TRBV27	TRBJ2-3	.	TGTGCCAGCAGTTTACGTGACAGGGGGCGGGCAGATACGCAGTATTTT	CASSLRDRGRADTQYF
.	TRBV29-1	TRBJ2-5	once	TGCAGCGTTGAAGATCGACGGGAAGAGACCCAGTACTTC	CSVEDRREETQYF
TRBD1	TRBV28	TRBJ2-7	.	TGTGCCAGCAGTCATGAGGACAGGGGGAACGAGCAGTACTTC	CASSHEDRGNEQYF
.	TRBV28	TRBJ2-7	.	TGTGCCAGCAGTAATCCCAGGGTCTCCTACGAGCAGTACTTC	CASSNPRVSYEQYF
.	TRBV28	TRBJ2-2	.	TGTGCCAGCAGTTTATTAGCGGGACAGACCGGGGAGCTGTTTTTT	CASSLLAGQTGELFF
TRBD2	TRBV27	TRBJ2-3	.	TGTGCCAGCAGTTTATTACGGCTAGCGGGAGGGGATACGCAGTATTTT	CASSLLRLAGGDTQYF
.	TRBV30	TRBJ2-7	.	TGTGCCTGGACGGACGGGTACGAGCAGTACTTC	CAWTDGYEQYF
.	TRBV5-1	TRBJ2-2	.	TGCGCCAGCAGGCCCACGGAGACGGAGAACACCGGGGAGCTGTTTTTT	CASRPTETENTGELFF
TRBD1	TRBV5-6	TRBJ1-1	.	TGTGCCAGCAGCCACACCGACAGGGCCTTTGAAGCTTTCTTT	CASSHTDRAFEAFF
TRBD2	TRBV4-1	TRBJ2-7	.	TGCGCCAGCAGCCTGCAGGGAGGGGAGCAGTACTTC	CASSLQGGEQYF
TRBD2	TRBV9	TRBJ2-1	.	TGTGCCAGCAGCCCCGGACTAGCGGGAGGAGGGGATGAGCAGTTCTTC	CASSPGLAGGGDEQFF
TRBD2	TRBV15	TRBJ2-3	.	TGTGCCACCAGCAGAGAGAAGGTAGTAGCGGGAGGCCCAAGAGATACGCAGTATTTT	CATSREKVVAGGPRDTQYF